These T cell receptor beta chains were read from a single sample in a study of metastatic and nonmetastatic thyroid tumors. MiXCR re-clonotyped the PCR reads for TCRdb. The data hold about 40,000 clones, with approximately 15% observed a single time. The sequenced sample was blood. These receptors were taken from a female donor with papillary thyroid cancer or a benign thyroid nodule (not recorded which). Some clones in this sample may be carry-over from other donors' samples. The CDR3 runs from the conserved cysteine through the conserved F or W. The D gene is left open where the match is weak. The size of a clone is reported for some rows only, either as once, few or many, or as a class for expanded clones.

many,TRBV4-2,TRBJ2-1,TRBD2,TGTGCCAGCAGCACATCTAGCGGGAGCGGATCCTACAATGAGCAGTTCTTC,CASSTSSGSGSYNEQFF
few,TRBV19,TRBJ2-7,-,TGTGCCAGTAGTTCCCGGGGCCGTAGCCCCTACTATCAGTATTTC,CASSSRGRSPYYQYF
many,TRBV6-1,TRBJ2-1,-,TGTGCCAGCAGTGAAGCGCTGAGGGCCGGCTCCTACAATGAGCAGTTCTTC,CASSEALRAGSYNEQFF
once,TRBV5-1,TRBJ2-3,TRBD2,TGCGCCAGCAGTTCTAGCGGGAGTGTCACAGATACGCAGTATTTT,CASSSSGSVTDTQYF
many,TRBV12-5,TRBJ2-5,-,TGTGCTAGTGAGGGAGTGGGAGAGACCCAGTACTTC,CASEGVGETQYF
once,TRBV2,TRBJ2-7,TRBD2,TGTGCCAGCACCGAACGCTTGGTAGCGGGGGCCGGAGACTACAACGAGCAGTACTTC,CASTERLVAGAGDYNEQYF
many,TRBV12-3/TRBV12-4,TRBJ2-1,-,TGTGCCAGCAGACCCACAGGGAGGGGTGAGCAGTTCTTC,CASRPTGRGEQFF
many,TRBV7-6,TRBJ2-3,TRBD1,TGTGCCAGCAGCTTGAAGGACAGGGGGCTTAAAGATACGCAGTATTTT,CASSLKDRGLKDTQYF
-,TRBV11-2,TRBJ2-7,TRBD1,TGTGCCAGCAGCATAGACAGGGTTTTTGGCTACGAGCAGTACTTC,CASSIDRVFGYEQYF
few,TRBV15,TRBJ1-2,-,TGTGTCACCAGCAGTGGTTTGGAGGCTAACTATGGCCGCACCTTC,CVTSSGLEANYGRTF
many,TRBV4-2,TRBJ1-4,TRBD1,TGTGCCAGCAGCCGGCACCCCGGGACAGGGGCTCAAACTAATGAAAAACTGTTTTTT,CASSRHPGTGAQTNEKLFF
many,TRBV5-1,TRBJ2-1,-,TGCGCCAGCAGCTTGGTAGGCAGGGGATCCTACAATGAGCAGTTCTTC,CASSLVGRGSYNEQFF
-,TRBV20-1,TRBJ2-5,-,TGCAGTGCGCCTCCCTCAGAGGAGAAAGAGACCCAGTACTTC,CSAPPSEEKETQYF
-,TRBV20-1,TRBJ2-7,-,TGCAGTGCTATGACAGCGGATAGGGGCTACGAGCAGTACTTC,CSAMTADRGYEQYF
-,TRBV5-4,TRBJ1-4,-,TGTGCCAGCAGCAGGTCCGATGAAAAACTGTTTTTT,CASSRSDEKLFF
-,TRBV7-3,TRBJ1-1,-,TGTGCCAGCAGCTTAATAGGTGTATTGGACACTGAAGCTTTCTTT,CASSLIGVLDTEAFF
many,TRBV5-4,TRBJ2-7,TRBD2,TGTGCCAGCAGCAAAGGGACTAGCGGGCCTTACGAGCAGTACTTC,CASSKGTSGPYEQYF
many,TRBV3-1,TRBJ2-1,TRBD2,TGTGCCAGCAGCCAAGACGAAGCGGGAGTGAATGAGCAGTTCTTC,CASSQDEAGVNEQFF
few,TRBV15,TRBJ1-1,-,TGTACCACCTTCGCCGGACGGGGGAACACTGAAGCTTTCTTT,CTTFAGRGNTEAFF
many,TRBV28,TRBJ2-7,-,TGTGCCAGCAGTTTATCCCTAAGTGGGTGGGTCCAGCAGTACTTC,CASSLSLSGWVQQYF
many,TRBV5-1,TRBJ2-3,TRBD2,TGCGCCAGCAGCTTGGAGGGACTAGCGGGGAATGGGGCAGATACGCAGTATTTT,CASSLEGLAGNGADTQYF
many,TRBV19,TRBJ1-2,-,TGTGCCAGTAGTTCGGGGGGCGTAAACTATGGCTACACCTTC,CASSSGGVNYGYTF
many,TRBV5-1,TRBJ2-5,-,TGCGCCAGCAGCCCCCGGGGAGCGGTGTACCAAGAGACCCAGTACTTC,CASSPRGAVYQETQYF
many,TRBV2,TRBJ2-3,-,TGTGCCAGCAGCGCTAGTCATCTAGATACGCAGTATTTT,CASSASHLDTQYF
few,TRBV19,TRBJ1-1,-,TGTGCCAGCAGTTACTCTTCAGTTACTGGGACTGAAGCTTTCTTT,CASSYSSVTGTEAFF
many,TRBV6-1,TRBJ2-7,-,TGTGCCAGCAGTGAATACGAGGACCAGTACTTC,CASSEYEDQYF
-,TRBV6-1,TRBJ1-5,-,TGTGTCAGCAGTACTGACAGCCATCAGCCCCAGCATTTT,CVSSTDSHQPQHF
-,TRBV20-1,TRBJ2-3,TRBD2,TGCAGTGCGGGAGGGACTAGCGGCTTCACAGATACGCAGTATTTT,CSAGGTSGFTDTQYF
many,TRBV12-5,TRBJ2-2,-,TGTGCTAGTGGTTTGGTACAGGGAGGGGGCGGGGAGCTGTTTTTT,CASGLVQGGGGELFF
many,TRBV19,TRBJ2-1,TRBD2,TGTGCCAGTAGTACCGGCGGGGGGGGAGTTGGCTACAATGAGCAGTTCTTC,CASSTGGGGVGYNEQFF
-,TRBV7-2,TRBJ1-6,-,TGTGCCAGCCTCGTAGAAGGGTCTCCGAATTCACCCCTCCACTTT,CASLVEGSPNSPLHF
many,TRBV20-1,TRBJ1-2,-,TGCAGTGCCGAGGGGGTATATGGCTACACCTTC,CSAEGVYGYTF
many,TRBV3-1,TRBJ2-5,TRBD2,TGTGCCAGCAGCCAAGTGGTAGGACTAGCGGGAGGGCCTTGGAAGGGGGAGACCCAGTACTTC,CASSQVVGLAGGPWKGETQYF
medium-sized,TRBV12-3/TRBV12-4,TRBJ1-2,TRBD1,TGTGCCAGCAGTCAACAGGGGTGGAATGGCTACACCTTC,CASSQQGWNGYTF
once,TRBV11-3,TRBJ1-2,-,TGTGCCAGCAGCTTAGCGAGGAGGGTTGGTGGCTACACCTTC,CASSLARRVGGYTF
many,TRBV6-4,TRBJ1-1,-,TGTGCCAGCTTTCGGGATGAGAACACTGAAGCTTTCTTT,CASFRDENTEAFF
many,TRBV27,TRBJ2-2,-,TGTGCCAGCAGTTTAGGGATCGGGGAGCTGTTTTTT,CASSLGIGELFF
many,TRBV7-9,TRBJ1-3,-,TGTGCCAGCAGCTTAGCTGGAAACACCATATATTTT,CASSLAGNTIYF
many,TRBV4-1,TRBJ1-2,-,TGCGCCAGCAGCCAAGATTTTGGAGGGGGTAACTATGGCTACACCTTC,CASSQDFGGGNYGYTF
many,TRBV2,TRBJ1-4,-,TGTGCCAGCAGTGAAGACAGGGTGGGAGGCGAAAAACTGTTTTTT,CASSEDRVGGEKLFF
many,TRBV3-1,TRBJ2-3,TRBD2,TGTGCCAGCAGCCAAGAAGCGGGGGGACCTAGTCGAGATACGCAGTATTTT,CASSQEAGGPSRDTQYF
-,TRBV9,TRBJ1-2,-,TGTGCCAGCAGCGTAGGGGCCGGTCGGACTAACTATGGCTACACCTTC,CASSVGAGRTNYGYTF
-,TRBV11-2,TRBJ2-1,TRBD2,TGTGCCAGCAGCCCCCGGGTGTTAGCGGGAAAGGGTGAGCAGTTCTTC,CASSPRVLAGKGEQFF
many,TRBV10-3,TRBJ1-3,-,TGTGCCATCGGAAGCTCTGGAAACACCATATATTTT,CAIGSSGNTIYF
-,TRBV20-1,TRBJ2-1,TRBD1,TGCAGTGATAGGGACGTGCAGGGACAGGGGGCTTTTACAAATGAGCAGTTCTTC,CSDRDVQGQGAFTNEQFF
many,TRBV7-6,TRBJ1-2,TRBD1,TGTGCCATAAGTACCGGGACAGGGGATGGCTACACCTTC,CAISTGTGDGYTF
many,TRBV20-1,TRBJ2-3,TRBD2,TGCAGTGCTAGCGGGACTAGTGGAGATACGCAGTATTTT,CSASGTSGDTQYF
many,TRBV6-1,TRBJ1-2,-,TGTGCCAGCAGTGAAGGGACCCGATCCCCCTATGGCTACACCTTC,CASSEGTRSPYGYTF
once,TRBV10-3,TRBJ2-5,-,TGTGCCATCAGTGAGGTACGTGGAGGGGAAGAGACCCAGTACTTC,CAISEVRGGEETQYF
medium-sized,TRBV27,TRBJ2-2,TRBD1,TGTGCCAGCAGTTCCATCCCGGGACAGGGGACCGGGGAGCTGTTTTTT,CASSSIPGQGTGELFF
many,TRBV5-8,TRBJ1-4,-,TGTGCCAGCAGCTTATCAATTTATACTGAAAAACTGTTTTTT,CASSLSIYTEKLFF
many,TRBV5-6,TRBJ1-3,-,TGTGCCAGCAGCTTGGGGGGGCTCGGAAACACCATATATTTT,CASSLGGLGNTIYF
few,TRBV7-2,TRBJ2-3,TRBD2,TGTGCCAGCAGCTTAGTGCTCAGCGGGGGGGGATGGGCAGATACGCAGTATTTT,CASSLVLSGGGWADTQYF
-,TRBV20-1,TRBJ2-7,TRBD2,TGCAGTGCTATAGCCGGGACTAGCGGGCGCTTCTCCTACGAGCAGTACTTC,CSAIAGTSGRFSYEQYF